This TCR beta chain was recorded in a study of cytomegalovirus exposure and HLA in healthy donors. Primers included in the PCR were 60 Vbeta and 13 Jbeta primers. Data came from immunoSEQ multiplex PCR; TCRdb stores just in-frame clones and leaves some out. The table has over 150,000 clones, roughly 80% seen once. Study conclusions and caveats: A further, later analysis showed that HLA-associated TCR beta chains (compared with equally common others) were more clonally expanded. Sequencing likely produced, as an artifact, a cluster of highly shared sequence variants. According to an earlier analysis, most TCR beta V segments yielded productive rearrangements about 90% or about 30% of the time.

This clone was counted once. Its antigen is unidentified. The source is a woman aged 18 to 35 in good health and CMV-seronegative. The sample consisted of PBMCs.

CDR3 region: CASSLSRTFGEQYF. For the CDR3, the DNA is TGTGCCAGCAGCTTGAGTAGGACTTTCGGTGAGCAGTACTTC. The gene calls are TRBV5-6 and TRBJ2-7; D is possibly TRBD2 (5 bases). Per germline, CDR1 SGHDT and CDR2 YYEEEE. The length of the CDR3 is 14 residues. Trimming pared 1 base from V and 7 bases from J, leaving 15 bases between.